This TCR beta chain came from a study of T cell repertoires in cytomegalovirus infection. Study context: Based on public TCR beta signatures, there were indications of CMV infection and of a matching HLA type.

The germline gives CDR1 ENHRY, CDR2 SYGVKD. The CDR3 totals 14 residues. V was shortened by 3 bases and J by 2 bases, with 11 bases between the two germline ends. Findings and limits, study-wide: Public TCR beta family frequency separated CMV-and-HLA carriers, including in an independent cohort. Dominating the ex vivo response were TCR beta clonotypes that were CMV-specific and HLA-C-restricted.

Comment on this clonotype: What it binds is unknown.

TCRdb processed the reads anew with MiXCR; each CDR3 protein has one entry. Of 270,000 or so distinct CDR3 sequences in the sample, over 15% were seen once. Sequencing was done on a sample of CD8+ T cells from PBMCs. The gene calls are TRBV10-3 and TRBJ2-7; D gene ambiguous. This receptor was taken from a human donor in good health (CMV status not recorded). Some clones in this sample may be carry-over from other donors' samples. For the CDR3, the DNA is TGTGCCATCAGTGACCCAAATCCTACCTACGAGCAGTACTTC. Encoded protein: CAISDPNPTYEQYF.